This T cell receptor beta chain appears in the sequencing data of a study of blood T cell repertoires in COVID-19. Germline CDR1 SGHRS, CDR2 YFSETQ. The CDR3 has 15 residues. With V trimmed by 4 bases and J by 5 bases, 7 bases remained unmatched. Sequencing used immunoSEQ multiplex PCR; TCRdb keeps in-frame clones, though not all of them. The table lists around 110,000 clones, roughly 78% of them singletons. This clone was picked up a small number of times. The sequenced sample consisted of peripheral blood. The genes are TRBV5-1 and TRBJ2-2, with TRBD1 matching 8 bases. The origin of this receptor is a man aged 55 to 70 with active or convalescent COVID-19. CDR3 sequence reads: CASSTGQGWTGELFF. CDR3 sequence (DNA): TGCGCCAGCAGCACCGGACAGGGCTGGACCGGGGAGCTGTTTTTT.